A selection of T cell receptor beta chains follows, all from one sample in a study of post-analysis software for immune sequencing data. TCRdb reprocessed the PCR reads via MiXCR and lists one record per CDR3 protein. The table has roughly 870,000 distinct CDR3 sequences, roughly 50% seen once; the top ten hold about 4.5%. Source material: blood. The receptor source for this set is a girl aged 10-17 years with multiple sclerosis. CDR3s include the opening cysteine and the closing phenylalanine or tryptophan. D genes are given only for firm matches. Expanded clones are given a class, and other clones once, few, many or no size at all.

clone_size,j_call,d_call,v_call,cdr3_aa,cdr3_nt
NA,TRBJ1-2,NA,TRBV5-1,CASSVDAVGYGYTF,TGCGCCAGCAGCGTTGATGCGGTCGGCTATGGCTACACCTTC
NA,TRBJ1-6,TRBD1,TRBV6-2/TRBV6-3,CASSYNLVEGGMHSPLHF,TGTGCCAGCAGTTACAATCTCGTCGAAGGGGGCATGCATTCACCCCTCCACTTT
NA,TRBJ2-1,NA,TRBV7-9,CASSPLLGQFF,TGTGCCAGCAGCCCCCTGCTGGGGCAGTTCTTC
NA,TRBJ2-5,NA,TRBV6-2/TRBV6-3,CASSPPGLQGETQYF,TGTGCCAGCAGTCCCCCGGGACTTCAAGGAGAGACCCAGTACTTC
NA,TRBJ2-1,TRBD2,TRBV5-1,CASSLETSGYNEQFF,TGCGCCAGCAGCTTGGAGACTAGCGGGTACAATGAGCAGTTCTTC
few,TRBJ2-1,NA,TRBV12-3/TRBV12-4,CASSGGRALSSYNEQFF,TGTGCCAGCAGTGGAGGGCGCGCCCTAAGCTCCTACAATGAGCAGTTCTTC
NA,TRBJ1-1,TRBD1,TRBV6-5,CASTQGRDRLNTEAFF,TGTGCCAGCACCCAAGGACGGGACAGGTTGAACACTGAAGCTTTCTTT
NA,TRBJ1-2,NA,TRBV20-1,CSARSVNYGYTF,TGCAGTGCTAGATCAGTAAACTATGGCTACACCTTC
NA,TRBJ2-1,NA,TRBV25-1,CARTTASRETQFF,TGTGCCAGAACGACTGCCTCAAGGGAGACCCAGTTCTTC
few,TRBJ2-7,TRBD2,TRBV7-2,CASSLAGTSGSALSYEQYF,TGTGCCAGCAGCTTAGCGGGGACTAGCGGGAGCGCATTAAGTTACGAGCAGTACTTC
NA,TRBJ2-1,NA,TRBV14,CASSLGLPSYNEQFF,TGTGCCAGCAGCCTCGGACTCCCCAGTTACAATGAGCAGTTCTTC
NA,TRBJ2-1,TRBD2,TRBV20-1,CSARDPREGPYEQFF,TGCAGTGCTAGAGATCCCCGGGAGGGCCCTTATGAGCAGTTCTTC
NA,TRBJ2-1,TRBD2,TRBV20-1,CSARVSGLAGGNYNEQFF,TGCAGTGCTAGAGTCTCGGGACTAGCGGGAGGAAACTACAATGAGCAGTTCTTC
NA,TRBJ2-4,NA,TRBV3-1,CASSQDLRARGRQNIQYF,TGTGCCAGCAGCCAAGACTTGAGGGCAAGGGGGAGGCAAAACATTCAGTACTTC
NA,TRBJ1-2,NA,TRBV27,CATAAKPYGYTF,TGTGCCACCGCAGCGAAACCCTATGGCTACACCTTC
NA,TRBJ1-2,NA,TRBV29-1,CSDEGGYTF,TGCAGCGACGAGGGCGGCTACACCTTC
NA,TRBJ2-1,NA,TRBV20-1,CSARDVRSSYNEQFF,TGCAGTGCTAGAGATGTAAGGAGCTCCTACAATGAGCAGTTCTTC
NA,TRBJ1-5,NA,TRBV18,CASSPLGSSQPQHF,TGTGCCAGCTCACCACTAGGATCGAGTCAGCCCCAGCATTTT
NA,TRBJ2-5,TRBD1,TRBV5-1,CASSLGFGTGVAETQYF,TGCGCCAGCAGCTTGGGATTTGGGACAGGGGTCGCAGAGACCCAGTACTTC
NA,TRBJ2-1,NA,TRBV6-6,CASSYPREERANEQFF,TGTGCCAGCAGTTACCCGAGGGAAGAGCGTGCAAATGAGCAGTTCTTC
few,TRBJ2-7,NA,TRBV6-5,CASSYRDGPYEQYF,TGTGCCAGCAGTTACCGGGACGGACCCTACGAGCAGTACTTC
few,TRBJ2-7,NA,TRBV12-3/TRBV12-4,CASSGTQLWETQYF,TGTGCCAGCAGTGGGACCCAGCTTTGGGAGACCCAGTACTTT
few,TRBJ2-7,TRBD2,TRBV29-1,CSVVLAGNYEQYF,TGCAGCGTTGTGCTAGCGGGTAACTACGAGCAGTACTTC
NA,TRBJ1-4,TRBD1,TRBV9,CASDRTGLGEKLFF,TGTGCCAGCGACCGGACAGGGTTGGGGGAAAAACTGTTTTTT
NA,TRBJ1-2,NA,TRBV20-1,CSARDQARYGYTF,TGCAGTGCTAGAGATCAGGCCCGCTATGGCTACACCTTC
few,TRBJ2-7,NA,TRBV3-1,CASSHSEGEQYF,TGTGCCAGCAGCCATTCAGAGGGGGAGCAGTACTTC
NA,TRBJ2-7,NA,TRBV18,CASSPLGTRRDEQYF,TGTGCCAGCTCACCACTGGGCACCCGGCGGGACGAGCAGTACTTC
once,TRBJ2-7,NA,TRBV7-9,CASSLTADEQYF,TGTGCCAGCAGCTTAACAGCCGACGAGCAGTACTTC
NA,TRBJ1-4,TRBD1,TRBV20-1,CSAPNPGTDNEKLFF,TGCAGTGCCCCGAATCCCGGGACAGATAATGAAAAACTGTTTTTT
NA,TRBJ1-2,TRBD1,TRBV28,CASSSRDRDYGYTF,TGTGCCAGCAGTTCCCGGGACAGGGACTATGGCTACACCTTC
few,TRBJ2-1,TRBD1,TRBV29-1,CSVAGTGNEQFF,TGCAGCGTGGCCGGGACAGGGAATGAGCAGTTCTTC
NA,TRBJ2-1,TRBD2,TRBV29-1,CSAEGLAGVWQFF,TGCAGCGCCGAGGGGCTAGCGGGAGTTTGGCAGTTCTTC
NA,TRBJ1-1,NA,TRBV5-1,CASSPPGQNVRNTEAFF,TGCGCCAGCAGCCCCCCCGGACAGAATGTTAGGAACACTGAAGCTTTCTTT
once,TRBJ2-3,TRBD2,TRBV5-1,CASSPTGLAAPTDTQYF,TGCGCCAGCAGCCCCACGGGACTAGCGGCTCCCACAGATACGCAGTATTTT
NA,TRBJ2-7,NA,TRBV5-1,CASSGGRALSYEQYF,TGCGCCAGCAGCGGGGGTCGGGCCCTATCCTACGAGCAGTACTTC
few,TRBJ2-1,TRBD2,TRBV10-3,CAISESAGGSYEQFF,TGTGCCATCAGTGAGTCAGCGGGGGGGTCGTATGAGCAGTTCTTC
NA,TRBJ2-3,TRBD2,TRBV6-5,CASRVTAGEEQYF,TGTGCCAGCAGAGTAACAGCGGGAGAGGAGCAGTATTTT
NA,TRBJ2-1,TRBD2,TRBV7-3,CASSLTQRGYNEQFF,TGTGCCAGCAGCTTAACCCAGCGGGGGTACAATGAGCAGTTCTTC
NA,TRBJ2-4,TRBD2,TRBV6-1,CASSEQGGENIQYF,TGTGCCAGCAGTGAACAGGGAGGGGAGAACATTCAGTACTTC
NA,TRBJ2-1,NA,TRBV5-1,CASSLVPGQGNEQFF,TGCGCCAGCAGCTTGGTACCAGGGCAGGGCAATGAGCAGTTCTTC
NA,TRBJ1-4,TRBD1,TRBV7-2,CASSGRTGRGEKLFF,TGTGCCAGCAGCGGAAGGACAGGGAGAGGAGAAAAACTGTTTTTT
NA,TRBJ2-7,NA,TRBV7-9,CASSLVESDEQYF,TGTGCCAGCAGCTTAGTGGAGTCGGACGAGCAGTACTTC
NA,TRBJ1-1,NA,TRBV5-6,CASSLRQIWGTEAFF,TGTGCCAGCAGCTTGCGACAGATTTGGGGGACTGAAGCTTTCTTT
NA,TRBJ2-6,TRBD1,TRBV7-9,CASRESTGISSGANVLTF,TGTGCCAGCAGGGAATCGACAGGGATCAGCTCTGGGGCCAACGTCCTGACTTTC
few,TRBJ1-5,NA,TRBV4-1,CASSYRAQQQPQHF,TGCGCCAGCAGCTACCGGGCCCAGCAACAGCCCCAGCATTTT
few,TRBJ2-5,TRBD2,TRBV18,CASSTSGLAGFDTQYF,TGTGCCAGCTCAACTTCGGGACTAGCGGGATTCGATACCCAGTACTTC
few,TRBJ2-1,TRBD2,TRBV6-1,CASSGDPGTSGRRFF,TGTGCCAGCAGTGGGGACCCCGGGACTAGCGGGAGACGGTTCTTC
NA,TRBJ1-4,TRBD1,TRBV10-3,CAISEGTGGEKLFF,TGTGCCATCAGTGAAGGGACAGGGGGCGAAAAACTGTTTTTT
NA,TRBJ2-1,TRBD2,TRBV7-3,CAGSETGLAGYNEQFF,TGTGCCGGCAGCGAAACGGGACTAGCGGGTTACAATGAGCAGTTCTTC
NA,TRBJ2-3,TRBD2,TRBV10-2,CASSSAGGLTDTQYF,TGCGCCAGCAGCTCAGCGGGAGGGCTCACAGATACGCAGTATTTT
many,TRBJ2-7,NA,TRBV7-9,CASSAESADEQYF,TGTGCCAGCAGCGCAGAAAGCGCCGACGAGCAGTACTTC
NA,TRBJ2-5,TRBD2,TRBV5-1,CASSWGLAAQVETQYF,TGCGCCAGCAGCTGGGGACTAGCGGCCCAGGTAGAGACCCAGTACTTC